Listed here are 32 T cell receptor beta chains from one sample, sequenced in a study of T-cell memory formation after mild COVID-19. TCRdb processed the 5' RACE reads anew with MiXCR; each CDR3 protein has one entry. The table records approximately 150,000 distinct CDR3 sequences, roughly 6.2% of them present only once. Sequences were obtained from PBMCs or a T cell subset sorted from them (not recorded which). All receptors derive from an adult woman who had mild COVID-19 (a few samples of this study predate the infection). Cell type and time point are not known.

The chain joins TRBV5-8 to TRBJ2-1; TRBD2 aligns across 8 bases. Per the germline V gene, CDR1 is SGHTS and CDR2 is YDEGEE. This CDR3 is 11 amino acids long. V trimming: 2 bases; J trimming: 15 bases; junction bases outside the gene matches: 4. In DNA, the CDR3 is TGTGCCAGCAGCTTTGGACTAGCACGGTTCTTC. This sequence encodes CASSFGLARFF.

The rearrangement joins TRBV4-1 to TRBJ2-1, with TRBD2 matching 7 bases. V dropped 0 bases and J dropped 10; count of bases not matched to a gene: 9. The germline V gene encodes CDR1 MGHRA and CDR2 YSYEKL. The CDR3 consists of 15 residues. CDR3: CASSQDHLGGREQFF. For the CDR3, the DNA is TGCGCCAGCAGCCAAGATCACCTGGGGGGGAGGGAGCAGTTCTTC.

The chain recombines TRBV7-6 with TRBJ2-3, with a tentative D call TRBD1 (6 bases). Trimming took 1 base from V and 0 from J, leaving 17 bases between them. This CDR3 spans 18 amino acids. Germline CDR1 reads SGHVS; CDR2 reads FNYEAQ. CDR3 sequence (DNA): TGTGCCAGCAGCTTAGTGGCAGGGGCCCCCGTTAGCACAGATACGCAGTATTTT. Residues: CASSLVAGAPVSTDTQYF.

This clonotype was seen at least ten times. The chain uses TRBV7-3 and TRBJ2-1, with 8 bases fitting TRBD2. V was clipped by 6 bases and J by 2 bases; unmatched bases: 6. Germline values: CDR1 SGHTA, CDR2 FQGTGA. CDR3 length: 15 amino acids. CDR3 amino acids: CASRNTGGPYNEQFF. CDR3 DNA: TGTGCCAGCAGGAATACGGGGGGGCCCTACAATGAGCAGTTCTTC.

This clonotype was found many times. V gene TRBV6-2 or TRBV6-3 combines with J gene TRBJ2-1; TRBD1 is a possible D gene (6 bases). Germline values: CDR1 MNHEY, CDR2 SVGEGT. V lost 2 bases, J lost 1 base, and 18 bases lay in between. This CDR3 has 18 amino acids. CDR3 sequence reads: CASSYHRAFLTSYNEQFF. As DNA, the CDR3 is TGTGCCAGCAGTTACCACAGGGCCTTTCTTACGTCCTACAATGAGCAGTTCTTC.

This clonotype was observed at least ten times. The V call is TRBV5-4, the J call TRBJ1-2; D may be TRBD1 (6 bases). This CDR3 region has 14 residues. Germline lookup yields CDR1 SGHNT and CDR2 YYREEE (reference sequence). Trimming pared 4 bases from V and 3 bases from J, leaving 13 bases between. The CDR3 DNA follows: TGTGCCAGCAGCCCGGAACAGGGCTACTATGGCTACACCTTC. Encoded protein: CASSPEQGYYGYTF.

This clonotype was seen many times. DNA of the CDR3: TGCAGTGCTAGTTCTAGCGTGATTTATGGCGAGCAGTACTTC. Its protein product is CSASSSVIYGEQYF. The V gene is TRBV20-1, the J gene TRBJ2-7; D may be TRBD2 (6 bases). CDR1 and CDR2 (germline): DFQATT, SNEGSKA (reference sequence). This CDR3 contains 14 residues. Trimming removed 3 bases from V and 6 bases from J, with 18 bases in between.

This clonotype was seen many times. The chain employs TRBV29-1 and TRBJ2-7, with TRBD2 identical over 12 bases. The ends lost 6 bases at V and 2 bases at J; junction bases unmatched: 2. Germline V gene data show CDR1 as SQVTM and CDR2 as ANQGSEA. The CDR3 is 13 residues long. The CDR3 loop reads CSVRLAGAYEQYF. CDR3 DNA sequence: TGCAGCGTGCGACTAGCGGGGGCCTACGAGCAGTACTTC.

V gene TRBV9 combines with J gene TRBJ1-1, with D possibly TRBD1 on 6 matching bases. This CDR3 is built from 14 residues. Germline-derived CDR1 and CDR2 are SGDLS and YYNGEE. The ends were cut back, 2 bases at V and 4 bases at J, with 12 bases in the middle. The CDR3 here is CASSVSGVGTEAFF. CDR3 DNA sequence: TGTGCCAGCAGCGTGTCAGGGGTTGGCACTGAAGCTTTCTTT.

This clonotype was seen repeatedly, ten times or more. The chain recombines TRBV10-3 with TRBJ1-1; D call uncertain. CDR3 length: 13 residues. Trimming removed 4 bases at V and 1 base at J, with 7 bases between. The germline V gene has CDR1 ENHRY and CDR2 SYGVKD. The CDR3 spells CAISGAQNTEAFF. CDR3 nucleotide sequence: TGTGCCATCAGTGGGGCCCAGAACACTGAAGCTTTCTTT.

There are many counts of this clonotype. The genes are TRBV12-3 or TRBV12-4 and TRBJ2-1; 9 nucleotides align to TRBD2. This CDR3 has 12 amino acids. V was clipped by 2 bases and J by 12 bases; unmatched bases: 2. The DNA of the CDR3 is TGTGCCAGCAGTTTAAGAGCGGGAGGGCAGTTCTTC. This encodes CASSLRAGGQFF.

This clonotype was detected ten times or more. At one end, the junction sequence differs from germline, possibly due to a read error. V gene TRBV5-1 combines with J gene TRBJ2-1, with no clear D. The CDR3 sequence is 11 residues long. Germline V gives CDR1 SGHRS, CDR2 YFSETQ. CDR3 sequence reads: CASSSHNEQFF. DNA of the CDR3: TGCGCCAGCAGCTCCCACAATGAGCAGTTCTTC.

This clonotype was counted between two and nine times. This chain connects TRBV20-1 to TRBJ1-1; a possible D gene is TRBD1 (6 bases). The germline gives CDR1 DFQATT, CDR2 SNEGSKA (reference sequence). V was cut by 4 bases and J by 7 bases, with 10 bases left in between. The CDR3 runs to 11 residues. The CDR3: CSATQGVEAFF. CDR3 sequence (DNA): TGCAGTGCTACACAGGGAGTTGAAGCTTTCTTT.

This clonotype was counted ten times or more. CDR3 coding DNA: TGCGCCAGCAGCTTGCAGACAGGGTTTACCTACGAGCAGTACTTC. Translated, it gives CASSLQTGFTYEQYF. The chain is built from TRBV5-1 and TRBJ2-7; 7 nucleotides line up with TRBD1. V lost 1 base and J lost 2; bases outside the gene matches: 6. Germline lookup yields CDR1 SGHRS and CDR2 YFSETQ. CDR3 length equals 15 residues.

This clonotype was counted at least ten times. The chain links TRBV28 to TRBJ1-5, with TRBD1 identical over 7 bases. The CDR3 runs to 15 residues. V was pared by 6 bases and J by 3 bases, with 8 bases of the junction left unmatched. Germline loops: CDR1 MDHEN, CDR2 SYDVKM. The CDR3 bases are TGTGCCAGCAGCTTCCGGGACAGACTCAATCAGCCCCAGCATTTT. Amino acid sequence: CASSFRDRLNQPQHF.

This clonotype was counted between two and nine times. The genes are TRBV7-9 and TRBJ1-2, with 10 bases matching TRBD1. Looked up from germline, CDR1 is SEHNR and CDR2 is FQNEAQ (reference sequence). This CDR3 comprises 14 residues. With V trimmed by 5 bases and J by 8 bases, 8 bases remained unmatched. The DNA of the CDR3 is TGTGCCAGCAGCCCCTCCGGGACAGGGGACGGCTACACCTTC. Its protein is CASSPSGTGDGYTF.

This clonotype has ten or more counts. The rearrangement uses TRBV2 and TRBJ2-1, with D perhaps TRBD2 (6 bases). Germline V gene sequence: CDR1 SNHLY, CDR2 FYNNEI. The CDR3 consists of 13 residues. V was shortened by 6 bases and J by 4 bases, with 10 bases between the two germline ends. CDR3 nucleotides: TGTGCCAGCAGCGGGGACTCTTACAATGAGCAGTTCTTC. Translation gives CASSGDSYNEQFF. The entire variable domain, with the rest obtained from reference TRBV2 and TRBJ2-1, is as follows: EPEVTQTPSHQVTQMGQEVILRCVPISNHLYFYWYRQILGQKVEFLVSFYNNEISEKSEIFDDQFSVERPDGSNFTLKIRSTKLEDSAMYFCASSGDSYNEQFFGPGTRLTVL.

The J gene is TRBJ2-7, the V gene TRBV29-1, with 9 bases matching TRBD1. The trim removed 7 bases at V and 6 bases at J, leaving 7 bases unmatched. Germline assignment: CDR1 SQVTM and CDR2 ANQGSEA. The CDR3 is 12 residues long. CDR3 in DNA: TGCAGCGCAAGGGACAGGGCAAGCGAGCAGTACTTC. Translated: CSARDRASEQYF.

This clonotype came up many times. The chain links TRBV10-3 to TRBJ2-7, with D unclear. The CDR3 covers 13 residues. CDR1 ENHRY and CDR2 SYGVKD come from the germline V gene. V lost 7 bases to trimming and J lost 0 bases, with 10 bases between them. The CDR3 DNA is TGTGCCATCACAGTCAACAGCTCCTACGAGCAGTACTTC. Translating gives CAITVNSSYEQYF.

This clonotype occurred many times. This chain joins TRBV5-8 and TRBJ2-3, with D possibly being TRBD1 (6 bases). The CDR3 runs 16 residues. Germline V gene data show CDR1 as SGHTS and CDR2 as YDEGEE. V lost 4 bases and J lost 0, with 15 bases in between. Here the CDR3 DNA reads TGTGCCAGCAGCCCATACAGGGTAATTAGCACAGATACGCAGTATTTT. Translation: CASSPYRVISTDTQYF.

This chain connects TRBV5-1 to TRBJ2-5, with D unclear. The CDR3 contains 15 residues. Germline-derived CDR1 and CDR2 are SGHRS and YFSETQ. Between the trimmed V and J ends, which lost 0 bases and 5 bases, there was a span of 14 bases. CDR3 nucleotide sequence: TGCGCCAGCAGCTTGGTTGCGGAACCTCGGGAGACCCAGTACTTC. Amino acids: CASSLVAEPRETQYF.

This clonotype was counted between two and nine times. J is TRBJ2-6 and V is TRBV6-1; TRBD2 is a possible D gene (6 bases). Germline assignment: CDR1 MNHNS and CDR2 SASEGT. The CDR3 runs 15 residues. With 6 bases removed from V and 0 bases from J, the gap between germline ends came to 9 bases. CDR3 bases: TGTGCCAGCAGGGACGGGGGCTCTGGGGCCAACGTCCTGACTTTC. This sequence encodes CASRDGGSGANVLTF.

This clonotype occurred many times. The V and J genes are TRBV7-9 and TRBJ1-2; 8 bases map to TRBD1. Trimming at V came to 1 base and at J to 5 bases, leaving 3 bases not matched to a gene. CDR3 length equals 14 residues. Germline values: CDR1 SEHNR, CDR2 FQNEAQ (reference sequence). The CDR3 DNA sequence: TGTGCCAGCAGCTTAGGACAGGGGCCTTATGGCTACACCTTC. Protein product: CASSLGQGPYGYTF.

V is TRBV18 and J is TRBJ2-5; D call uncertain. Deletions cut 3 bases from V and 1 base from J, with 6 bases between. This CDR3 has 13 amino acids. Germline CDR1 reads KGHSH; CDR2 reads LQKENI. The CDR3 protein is CASSPIIQETQYF. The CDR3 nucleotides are TGTGCCAGCTCACCGATTATCCAAGAGACCCAGTACTTC. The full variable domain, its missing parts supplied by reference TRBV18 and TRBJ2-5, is NAGVMQNPRHLVRRRGQEARLRCSPMKGHSHVYWYRQLPEEGLKFMVYLQKENIIDESGMPKERFSAEFPKEGPSILRIQQVVRGDSAAYFCASSPIIQETQYFGPGTRLLVL.

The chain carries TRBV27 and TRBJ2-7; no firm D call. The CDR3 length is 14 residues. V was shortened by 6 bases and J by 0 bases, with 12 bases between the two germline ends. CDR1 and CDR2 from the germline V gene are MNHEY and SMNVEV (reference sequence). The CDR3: CASSLLVGSYEQYF. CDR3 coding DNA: TGTGCCAGCAGCCTCTTGGTAGGCTCCTACGAGCAGTACTTC.

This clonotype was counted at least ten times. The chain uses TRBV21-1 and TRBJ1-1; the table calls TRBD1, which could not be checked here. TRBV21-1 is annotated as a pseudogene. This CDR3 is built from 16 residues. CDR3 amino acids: CASSISEWTPVAEAFF. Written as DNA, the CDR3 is TGTGCCAGCAGCATATCTGAATGGACCCCAGTCGCGGAAGCTTTCTTT.

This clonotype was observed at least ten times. CDR3 protein: CSASRGGSGTEAFF. The CDR3 nucleotides are TGCAGTGCTAGTCGAGGGGGGTCAGGGACTGAAGCTTTCTTT. J is TRBJ1-1 and V is TRBV20-1; maybe TRBD1 (6 bases). Looked up from germline, CDR1 is DFQATT and CDR2 is SNEGSKA (reference sequence). The germline V and J ends were trimmed by 3 bases and 5 bases, with 16 bases remaining between them. This CDR3 spans 14 amino acids.

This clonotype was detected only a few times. This CDR3 is CANSQGATYGYTF. CDR3 sequence (DNA): TGTGCCAACTCACAGGGGGCCACCTATGGCTACACCTTC. The chain carries TRBV10-3 and TRBJ1-2, with 9 bases aligning to TRBD1. J gave up 4 bases and V 10 bases, and 7 bases lay outside the gene matches. CDR1 ENHRY and CDR2 SYGVKD come from the germline V gene. This CDR3 comprises 13 residues.

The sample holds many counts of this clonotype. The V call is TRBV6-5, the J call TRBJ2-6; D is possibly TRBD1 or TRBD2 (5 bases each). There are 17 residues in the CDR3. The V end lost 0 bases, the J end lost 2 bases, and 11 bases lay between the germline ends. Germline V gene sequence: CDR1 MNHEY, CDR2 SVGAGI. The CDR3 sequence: CASSYSGVGAGANVLTF. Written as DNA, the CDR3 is TGTGCCAGCAGTTACTCGGGGGTTGGAGCTGGGGCCAACGTCCTGACTTTC.

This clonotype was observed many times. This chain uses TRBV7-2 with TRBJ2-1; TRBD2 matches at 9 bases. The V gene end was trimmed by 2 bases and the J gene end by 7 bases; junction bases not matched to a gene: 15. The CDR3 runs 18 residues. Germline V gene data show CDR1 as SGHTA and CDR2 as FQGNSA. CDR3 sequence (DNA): TGTGCCAGCAGCTTATCAGGGGGGGGACTAGCAGGTGCGAATGAGCAGTTCTTC. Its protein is CASSLSGGGLAGANEQFF. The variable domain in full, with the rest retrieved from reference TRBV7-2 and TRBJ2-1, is GAGVSQSPSNKVTEKGKDVELRCDPISGHTALYWYRQSLGQGLEFLIYFQGNSAPDKSGLPSDRFSAERTGGSVSTLTIQRTQQEDSAVYLCASSLSGGGLAGANEQFFGPGTRLTVL.

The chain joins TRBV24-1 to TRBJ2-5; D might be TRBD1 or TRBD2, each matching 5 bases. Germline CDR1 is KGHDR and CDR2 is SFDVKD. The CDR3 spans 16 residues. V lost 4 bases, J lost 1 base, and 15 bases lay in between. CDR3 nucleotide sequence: TGTGCCACCAGTGACCGAACCGGGACGGCCCAAGAGACCCAGTACTTC. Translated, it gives CATSDRTGTAQETQYF.

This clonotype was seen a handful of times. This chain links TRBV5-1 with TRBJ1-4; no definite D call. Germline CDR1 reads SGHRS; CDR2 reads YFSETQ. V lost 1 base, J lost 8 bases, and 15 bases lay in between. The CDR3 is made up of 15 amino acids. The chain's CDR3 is CASSLTEFLGEKLFF. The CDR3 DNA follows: TGCGCCAGCAGCTTGACAGAGTTTCTGGGGGAAAAACTGTTTTTT.